The clone carrying this T cell receptor (beta chain) was detected only a few times. The target antigen is unknown. These data come from a study of T cells after yellow fever vaccination. The CDR3 is 17 residues long. CDR1 SGHRS and CDR2 YFSETQ come from the germline V gene. V shed 1 base, J shed 8 bases, and the junction held 14 bases outside the gene matches. Study-wide findings and caveats: CD4 and CD8 compartments shared a small share of clonotypes, likely from convergent recombination. It was a weaker secondary response, yet one that peaked faster, at day 5 versus 15. Reappearance after the booster was observed for most primary-vaccination clones (about 97% CD4, about 86% CD8).

Production of TCR cDNA was by 5'RACE template switching, which also added a universal primer site and UMIs. TCRdb called the 5' RACE reads again in MiXCR, with one record for every CDR3 protein. The sample shows some 400,000 distinct CDR3 sequences, about 17% of them seen only once. The J gene is TRBJ2-7, the V gene TRBV5-1, with TRBD2 matching over 11 bases. The sequence derives from a man aged 18 to 29 who received the YFV17D yellow fever vaccine. The sample here was PBMCs, taken before the yellow fever booster vaccination. CDR3: CASSLPETSGVYLKQYV. CDR3 coding DNA: TGCGCCAGCAGCTTGCCAGAGACTAGCGGGGTATACCTGAAGCAGTACGTC.